These T cell receptor beta chains were read from a single sample in a study of cytomegalovirus exposure and HLA in healthy donors. Sequencing was performed with immunoSEQ multiplex PCR; in TCRdb, only in-frame clones are kept and a portion is missing. The sample consists of 150,000 to 200,000 clones, around 81% of them appearing once. Material: PBMCs. The receptors derive from a woman aged 18-29 years in good health and CMV-seropositive. The CDR3 runs from the conserved cysteine through the conserved F or W. Each record gives: D gene, J gene, clone size, V gene, CDR3 protein, CDR3 DNA. The D gene is left open where the match is weak. Only some rows state a clone size, as once, few, many or a class for expanded clones.

d_gene: TRBD1
j_gene: TRBJ1-2
abundance: NA
v_gene: TRBV4-2
CDR3aa: CASSQTGTGYGVYGYTF
CDR3nt: TGTGCCAGCAGCCAAACGGGGACAGGGTATGGGGTCTATGGCTACACCTTC

d_gene: NA
j_gene: TRBJ2-5
abundance: once
v_gene: TRBV6-5
CDR3aa: CASSRSLGETQYF
CDR3nt: TGTGCCAGCAGTCGGTCACTAGGAGAGACCCAGTACTTC

d_gene: NA
j_gene: TRBJ2-3
abundance: NA
v_gene: TRBV6-4
CDR3aa: CASSDSQSTDTQYF
CDR3nt: TGTGCCAGCAGTGACTCCCAAAGCACAGATACGCAGTATTTT

d_gene: TRBD1
j_gene: TRBJ2-5
abundance: NA
v_gene: TRBV7-9
CDR3aa: CASSLSAGGLETQYF
CDR3nt: TGTGCCAGCAGCTTAAGTGCAGGGGGCCTGGAGACCCAGTACTTC

d_gene: TRBD2
j_gene: TRBJ2-2
abundance: few
v_gene: TRBV11-3
CDR3aa: CASSIGLAPDTGELFF
CDR3nt: TGTGCCAGCAGCATTGGACTAGCGCCGGACACCGGGGAGCTGTTTTTT

d_gene: NA
j_gene: TRBJ1-5
abundance: NA
v_gene: TRBV7-2
CDR3aa: CASSGRGGQPQHF
CDR3nt: TGTGCCAGCAGCGGGAGGGGAGGTCAGCCCCAGCATTTT

d_gene: NA
j_gene: TRBJ2-7
abundance: NA
v_gene: TRBV18
CDR3aa: CASSPQGETYEQYF
CDR3nt: TGTGCCAGCTCACCACAGGGGGAAACCTACGAGCAGTACTTC

d_gene: NA
j_gene: TRBJ2-7
abundance: NA
v_gene: TRBV1
CDR3aa: CTSSRTSLGTSIHEQYF
CDR3nt: TGCACCAGCAGCCGCACGTCCCTCGGGACTAGTATCCACGAGCAGTACTTC

d_gene: NA
j_gene: TRBJ1-2
abundance: NA
v_gene: TRBV18
CDR3aa: CASSIELDYGYTF
CDR3nt: TGTGCCAGCTCAATCGAACTGGACTATGGCTACACCTTC

d_gene: NA
j_gene: TRBJ2-5
abundance: few
v_gene: TRBV5-1
CDR3aa: CASSLARGETQYF
CDR3nt: TGCGCCAGCAGCTTGGCCAGAGGGGAGACCCAGTACTTC

d_gene: TRBD2
j_gene: TRBJ2-5
abundance: NA
v_gene: TRBV7-2
CDR3aa: CASSLGVGGQETQYF
CDR3nt: TGTGCCAGCAGCTTAGGGGTGGGGGGGCAAGAGACCCAGTACTTC

d_gene: TRBD2
j_gene: TRBJ2-5
abundance: NA
v_gene: TRBV7-9
CDR3aa: CASSPGLAGGHETQYF
CDR3nt: TGTGCCAGCAGCCCGGGACTAGCGGGGGGGCACGAGACCCAGTACTTC

d_gene: NA
j_gene: TRBJ2-2
abundance: once
v_gene: TRBV30
CDR3aa: CAWSLGGTGELFF
CDR3nt: TGTGCCTGGAGTCTGGGGGGCACCGGGGAGCTGTTTTTT

d_gene: NA
j_gene: TRBJ2-3
abundance: NA
v_gene: TRBV7-6
CDR3aa: CASSRDDRSTDTQYF
CDR3nt: TGTGCCAGCAGCCGGGATGACAGGAGCACAGATACGCAGTATTTT

d_gene: NA
j_gene: TRBJ2-7
abundance: NA
v_gene: TRBV9
CDR3aa: CASGGAVPHEQYF
CDR3nt: TGTGCCAGCGGGGGGGCGGTCCCCCACGAGCAGTACTTC

d_gene: TRBD1
j_gene: TRBJ2-3
abundance: once
v_gene: TRBV4-2
CDR3aa: CASSHPTGELDTQYF
CDR3nt: TGTGCCAGCAGCCACCCGACAGGGGAACTGGATACGCAGTATTTT

d_gene: NA
j_gene: TRBJ2-5
abundance: NA
v_gene: TRBV25-1
CDR3aa: CASSDPGVSETQYF
CDR3nt: TGTGCCAGCAGTGATCCAGGGGTTTCGGAGACCCAGTACTTC

d_gene: NA
j_gene: TRBJ2-5
abundance: NA
v_gene: TRBV11-3
CDR3aa: CASSSPHRQGGETQYF
CDR3nt: TGTGCCAGCAGCTCCCCGCATCGACAGGGAGGAGAGACCCAGTACTTC

d_gene: NA
j_gene: TRBJ1-2
abundance: few
v_gene: TRBV9
CDR3aa: CASSVDLDSNYGYTF
CDR3nt: TGTGCCAGCAGCGTAGACCTTGACTCTAACTATGGCTACACCTTC

d_gene: NA
j_gene: TRBJ2-4
abundance: NA
v_gene: TRBV9
CDR3aa: CASSVGGSSKNSQYF
CDR3nt: TGTGCCAGCAGCGTAGGGGGCTCGTCCAAAAACAGTCAGTACTTC

d_gene: NA
j_gene: TRBJ2-2
abundance: NA
v_gene: TRBV7-9
CDR3aa: CASSPGTGRNTGELFF
CDR3nt: TGTGCCAGCAGCCCGGGCACAGGGAGGAACACCGGGGAGCTGTTTTTT

d_gene: NA
j_gene: TRBJ2-1
abundance: NA
v_gene: TRBV11-2
CDR3aa: CASSPSRREQFF
CDR3nt: TGTGCCAGCAGCCCGAGCCGGAGGGAGCAGTTCTTC

d_gene: TRBD1
j_gene: TRBJ2-2
abundance: NA
v_gene: TRBV9
CDR3aa: CASSWGTGGNTGELFF
CDR3nt: TGTGCCAGCAGCTGGGGGACAGGGGGAAACACCGGGGAGCTGTTTTTT

d_gene: TRBD1
j_gene: TRBJ2-7
abundance: NA
v_gene: TRBV6-1
CDR3aa: CASSGQGAGEQYF
CDR3nt: TGTGCCAGCAGCGGACAGGGGGCTGGAGAGCAGTACTTC

d_gene: TRBD1
j_gene: TRBJ1-1
abundance: few
v_gene: TRBV27
CDR3aa: CASSFDRGNEAFF
CDR3nt: TGTGCCAGCAGTTTCGACAGGGGAAACGAAGCTTTCTTT

d_gene: TRBD2
j_gene: TRBJ2-2
abundance: NA
v_gene: TRBV4-3
CDR3aa: CASSQHHGAGVNTGELFF
CDR3nt: TGCGCCAGCAGCCAGCACCACGGGGCGGGGGTTAACACCGGGGAGCTGTTTTTT

d_gene: TRBD1
j_gene: TRBJ2-4
abundance: NA
v_gene: TRBV6-5
CDR3aa: CASRTGTGRNIQYF
CDR3nt: TGTGCCAGCAGAACCGGGACAGGGAGGAACATTCAGTACTTC